The 22 T cell receptor beta chains below were found in one sample sequenced in a study of T cell repertoires in cytomegalovirus infection (dated by TCRdb to between 2018 and 2021). TCRdb names Illumina HiSeq 1500 as the instrument used. The public reads were reprocessed in TCRdb via fastp at Q25 and MiXCR, keeping in-frame beta chains. Rows with a matching CDR3 protein are joined into one entry that keeps the most common DNA and genes. Present in this sample are about 300,000 distinct CDR3 sequences, about a tenth of which were seen just once. Approximately 2.4% of the sample is in the top ten clones. Source material: PBMCs. The receptors were sampled from a human donor in good health (CMV status not recorded). Some clones in this sample may be carry-over from other donors' samples.

This clonotype was seen many times. The rearrangement joins TRBV29-1 to TRBJ2-3; unclear D gene. Between the trimmed V and J ends, which lost 7 bases and 8 bases, there was a span of 13 bases. Germline assignment: CDR1 SQVTM and CDR2 ANQGSEA. The CDR3 runs 11 residues. CDR3 DNA sequence: TGCAGCGGTATCATTACTGCTACGCAGTATTTT. The encoded protein is CSGIITATQYF.

This rearrangement joins TRBV7-9 to TRBJ2-7, with 7 bases fitting TRBD1. The ends lost 3 bases at V and 3 bases at J; junction bases unmatched: 5. Germline V lookup: CDR1 SEHNR, CDR2 FQNEAQ (reference sequence). This CDR3 is 14 amino acids long. CDR3 amino acids: CASSFDRASYEQYF. Written as DNA, the CDR3 is TGTGCCAGCAGCTTCGACAGGGCGAGCTACGAGCAGTACTTC. The entire variable domain, with the rest obtained from reference TRBV7-9 and TRBJ2-7, is as follows: DTGVSQNPRHKITKRGQNVTFRCDPISEHNRLYWYRQTLGQGPEFLTYFQNEAQLEKSRLLSDRFSAERPKGSFSTLEIQRTEQGDSAMYLCASSFDRASYEQYFGPGTRLTVT.

The chain carries TRBV5-1 and TRBJ1-1; maybe TRBD1 (6 bases). V was clipped by 4 bases and J by 4 bases, with 14 bases between them. The CDR3 loop spans 14 amino acids. From germline, CDR1 is SGHRS and CDR2 YFSETQ. The CDR3 region has the DNA TGCGCCAGCAGCCTGAATGGACAGTTCACTGAAGCTTTCTTT. Translating gives CASSLNGQFTEAFF.

This clonotype has a count of ten or more. The CDR3 protein is CSAGLAGGGEQYF. In nucleotides, the CDR3 is TGCAGCGCTGGACTAGCGGGGGGCGGGGAGCAGTACTTC. V and J are TRBV29-1 and TRBJ2-7; 14 bases map to TRBD2. Germline values: CDR1 SQVTM, CDR2 ANQGSEA. The V segment lost 7 bases and the J segment 7 bases; nucleotides outside the gene matches: 6. This CDR3 comprises 13 residues.

In this sample, this clonotype turned up many times. The chain employs TRBV28 and TRBJ1-5; tentative D call: TRBD1 (6 bases). This CDR3 region has 14 residues. V was shortened by 4 bases and J by 7 bases, with 14 bases between the two germline ends. The germline CDR1 and CDR2 sequences are MDHEN and SYDVKM. Here the CDR3 reads CASSSGGARQPQHF. As DNA, the CDR3 is TGTGCCAGCAGTTCCGGGGGCGCGAGGCAGCCCCAGCATTTT.

In DNA form, the CDR3 reads TGTGCCAGCAGCCTCCCCGGGGGGGGACCTAGCAATCAGCCCCAGCATTTT. Amino acids: CASSLPGGGPSNQPQHF. The V and J genes are TRBV28 and TRBJ1-5; a possible D gene is TRBD1 (5 bases). CDR1 and CDR2 from the germline V gene are MDHEN and SYDVKM. Trimming left V 6 bases short and J 0 bases short, with 18 bases between. The CDR3 loop spans 17 amino acids.

There are many counts of this clonotype. The rearrangement links TRBV7-2 to TRBJ2-5, with a weak D call TRBD2 (7 bases). The length of the CDR3 is 15 residues. CDR1 is SGHTA, CDR2 FQGNSA, per germline. V lost 3 bases and J lost 5, with 16 bases in between. The CDR3 nucleotides read TGTGCCAGCAGCTTCCAAGGGGGGGCTTTGGAGACCCAGTACTTC. Encoded protein: CASSFQGGALETQYF. The full variable domain, rest sourced from reference TRBV7-2 and TRBJ2-5, is GAGVSQSPSNKVTEKGKDVELRCDPISGHTALYWYRQSLGQGLEFLIYFQGNSAPDKSGLPSDRFSAERTGGSVSTLTIQRTQQEDSAVYLCASSFQGGALETQYFGPGTRLLVL.

The rearrangement uses TRBV20-1 and TRBJ1-1; 7 bases agree with TRBD1. Trimming cost V 3 bases and J 4 bases; bases outside gene matches: 8. CDR1 DFQATT and CDR2 SNEGSKA come from the germline V gene (reference sequence). The CDR3 covers 14 residues. In nucleotides, the CDR3 is TGCAGTGCTAGTAAGGGGGCAGTGGGCACTGAAGCTTTCTTT. It is translated as CSASKGAVGTEAFF.

The rearrangement joins TRBV20-1 to TRBJ1-1; the D is unclear. V was pared by 5 bases and J by 5 bases, with 18 bases between. Germline V lookup: CDR1 DFQATT, CDR2 SNEGSKA (reference sequence). The CDR3 is 14 amino acids. CDR3 DNA sequence: TGCAGTGCTCCAGACGGGAACGTAAGAACTGAAGCTTTCTTT. Protein: CSAPDGNVRTEAFF.

This clonotype was detected ten times or more. This rearrangement joins TRBV7-2 to TRBJ1-2; D not resolved. Germline V gene sequence: CDR1 SGHTA, CDR2 FQGNSA. V lost 4 bases, J lost 6 bases, and 15 bases lay in between. The CDR3 is 14 amino acids. The CDR3 sequence is CASSSEGSRNGYTF. The DNA of the CDR3 is TGTGCCAGCAGCTCAGAGGGATCTCGGAATGGCTACACCTTC.

This clonotype was seen at least ten times. The chain carries TRBV6-2 or TRBV6-3 and TRBJ1-5; TRBD1 might be the D (6 bases). Per germline, CDR1 MNHEY and CDR2 SVGEGT. The CDR3 totals 13 residues. V lost 8 bases, J lost 6 bases, and 14 bases lay in between. The CDR3 reads CASSQGHSQPQHF. CDR3 nucleotide sequence: TGTGCCAGCTCGCAGGGACACTCTCAGCCCCAGCATTTT.

This clonotype has at least ten counts. The chain couples TRBV20-1 to TRBJ2-7; D tentatively fits TRBD1 or TRBD2 (6 bases each). The CDR3 spans 14 residues. V was cut by 2 bases and J by 2 bases, with 13 bases left in between. Germline values: CDR1 DFQATT, CDR2 SNEGSKA (reference sequence). CDR3 region: CSARPWRGTYEQYF. In DNA, the CDR3 is TGCAGTGCTAGACCATGGAGGGGGACCTACGAGCAGTACTTC.

This clonotype was seen at least ten times. This chain uses TRBV6-5 with TRBJ2-3; tentatively, D is TRBD1 (5 bases). Trimming pared 2 bases from V and 4 bases from J, leaving 10 bases between. CDR3 size: 14 residues. Germline V CDR1 and CDR2: MNHEY, SVGAGI. The CDR3 loop is CASSYQGWADTQYF. The CDR3 DNA reads TGTGCCAGCAGTTACCAGGGCTGGGCAGATACGCAGTATTTT.

This clonotype was seen repeatedly, ten times or more. This chain links TRBV25-1 with TRBJ2-2, with unresolved D. In germline, CDR1 is MGHDK, CDR2 SYGVNS. The V end was cut by 2 bases, the J end by 9 bases, with 4 bases between. This CDR3 region has 11 residues. The CDR3 nucleotides are TGTGCCAGCAGTGAAGGGTGGGAGCTGTTTTTT. Amino acid sequence: CASSEGWELFF. Variable domain in full (rest from reference TRBV25-1 and TRBJ2-2): EADIYQTPRYLVIGTGKKITLECSQTMGHDKMYWYQQDPGMELHLIHYSYGVNSTEKGDLSSESTVSRIRTEHFPLTLESARPSHTSQYLCASSEGWELFFGEGSRLTVL.

This clonotype showed up many times. The J gene is TRBJ2-1, the V gene TRBV7-2, with no clear D. With 1 base removed from V and 8 bases from J, the gap between germline ends came to 12 bases. Germline-derived CDR1 and CDR2 are SGHTA and FQGNSA. The length of the CDR3 is 14 residues. The CDR3 loop reads CASSLEWGWDEQFF. CDR3 coding DNA: TGTGCCAGCAGCTTAGAGTGGGGATGGGATGAGCAGTTCTTC.

This clonotype was detected a few times. This chain links TRBV15 with TRBJ2-1; D remains unclear. CDR3 size: 13 residues. Germline V gene sequence: CDR1 LNHNV, CDR2 YYDKDF (reference sequence). Trimming cost V 0 bases and J 3 bases, with 3 bases left between them. The CDR3 loop reads CATSRDDYNEQFF. The CDR3 nucleotides read TGTGCCACCAGCAGAGATGACTACAATGAGCAGTTCTTC.

The V call is TRBV7-9, the J call TRBJ2-7; D might be TRBD1 or TRBD2, each matching 6 bases. V gave up 5 bases and J gave up 0 bases, with 20 bases separating them. The CDR3 is made up of 17 amino acids. CDR1 is SEHNR and CDR2 is FQNEAQ in the germline V gene (reference sequence). The DNA of the CDR3 is TGTGCCAGCAGCGTAGGGGGGAGGACTGCGAGCTCCTACGAGCAGTACTTC. This translates into CASSVGGRTASSYEQYF.

This clonotype has at least ten counts. J is TRBJ1-2 and V is TRBV20-1; D remains ambiguous. The ends were cut back, 1 base at V and 2 bases at J, with 5 bases in the middle. Germline V gene lookup returns CDR1 DFQATT and CDR2 SNEGSKA (reference sequence). This CDR3 has 12 amino acids. The CDR3 spells CSARVGNYGYTF. Here the CDR3 DNA reads TGCAGTGCTAGAGTGGGGAACTATGGCTACACCTTC.

This clonotype was picked up many times. CDR3 DNA: TGTGCCAGCAGTTTAGAGGGCAGGGGGTGGAATCAGCCCCAGCATTTT. This sequence encodes CASSLEGRGWNQPQHF. The rearrangement links TRBV28 to TRBJ1-5; the match to TRBD1 covers 7 bases. The length of the CDR3 is 16 residues. V was pared by 2 bases and J by 4 bases, with 8 bases of the junction left unmatched. Germline V gives CDR1 MDHEN, CDR2 SYDVKM.

This chain connects TRBV20-1 to TRBJ1-5, with TRBD1 as a possible D gene (5 bases). CDR1 is DFQATT, CDR2 SNEGSKA, per germline (reference sequence). V gave up 0 bases and J gave up 7 bases, with 13 bases separating them. CDR3 length equals 14 residues. Written as DNA, the CDR3 is TGCAGTGCTAGAGATCTCGGGGGTGGCCAGCCCCAGCATTTT. Residues: CSARDLGGGQPQHF.

This clonotype was detected once. A read error is possible here, since a much larger clone lies one base away. The rearrangement uses TRBV5-7 and TRBJ1-5; TRBD1 is a possible D gene (5 bases). TRBV5-7 is assigned to the ORF class and has an uncertain function. The CDR3 sequence is 17 residues long. V was shortened by 2 bases and J by 1 base, with 16 bases between the two germline ends. The CDR3 sequence is CASSFSGALLSNQPQHF. In nucleotides, the CDR3 is TGTGCCAGCAGCTTTTCCGGGGCTCTCTTAAGCAATCAGCCCCAGCATTTT.

Turning to this clonotype: A much more abundant neighbour one base away suggests this may be a read error. The rearrangement links TRBV7-2 to TRBJ2-7, with 7 bases identical to TRBD2. The CDR3 contains 14 residues. Germline CDR1 and CDR2: SGHTA and FQGNSA. V lost 5 bases to trimming and J lost 3 bases; unmatched junction nucleotides: 7. DNA of the CDR3: TGTGCCAGCAGCCCCCGGGAGGACCGCTACGAGCAGTACTTC. Protein: CASSPREDRYEQYF.